These 27 T cell receptor beta chains share one sample of origin, sequenced in a study of blood T cell repertoires in COVID-19. Clones were read by immunoSEQ multiplex PCR, and TCRdb kept only the in-frame ones, dropping some. Among about 68,000 clones listed, 60% to 85% were seen once. Sequencing used peripheral blood. The receptors shown here come from a human donor in a cohort sampled during active COVID-19.

This chain links TRBV21-1 with TRBJ2-5; the table names TRBD1, a call not compared with the DNA. TRBV21-1 is termed a pseudogene. This CDR3 is built from 16 residues. The CDR3 spells CASSTVRDRGQETQYF. The CDR3 nucleotides are TGTGCCAGCAGCACGGTCCGGGACAGGGGCCAAGAGACCCAGTACTTC.

The chain links TRBV7-9 to TRBJ1-3, with no clear D. This CDR3 contains 15 residues. V lost 2 bases and J 0 bases, leaving 8 bases between the germline ends. Germline values: CDR1 SEHNR, CDR2 FQNEAQ (reference sequence). The CDR3: CASSLPTGSGNTIYF. DNA of the CDR3: TGTGCCAGCAGCTTACCAACGGGCTCTGGAAACACCATATATTTT.

The chain joins TRBV7-6 to TRBJ2-3; the match to TRBD2 covers 8 bases. V lost 2 bases, J lost 5 bases, and 21 bases stayed unmatched. In germline, CDR1 is SGHVS, CDR2 FNYEAQ. This CDR3 is built from 20 residues. CDR3 region: CASSLFAPRRFSGALDTQYF. In DNA, the CDR3 is TGTGCCAGCAGCTTATTCGCCCCTCGGAGGTTTAGCGGGGCGTTAGATACGCAGTATTTT.

Note on this clone: Other DNA sequences from this sample encode an identical CDR3 as well. V usage is TRBV18 and J usage is TRBJ2-1; 7 bases agree with TRBD1. V trimming: 3 bases; J trimming: 5 bases; junction bases outside the gene matches: 1. Germline values: CDR1 KGHSH, CDR2 LQKENI. The CDR3 consists of 13 residues. CDR3: CASSPGQDNEQFF. The CDR3 DNA follows: TGTGCCAGCTCACCTGGACAGGACAATGAGCAGTTCTTC.

In this sample, this clone turned up a few times. The chain uses TRBV4-2 and TRBJ2-3; D is possibly TRBD1 (6 bases). The CDR3 spans 13 residues. Germline-derived CDR1 and CDR2 are LGHNA and YNFKEQ. V was shortened by 1 base and J by 5 bases, with 7 bases between the two germline ends. In DNA form, the CDR3 reads TGTGCCAGCAGCCAAGTACAGGGAGATACGCAGTATTTT. This sequence encodes CASSQVQGDTQYF.

This chain uses TRBV2 with TRBJ2-1; D gene uncertain. CDR1 SNHLY and CDR2 FYNNEI come from the germline V gene. The V gene lost 7 bases and the J gene lost 6 bases, with 13 bases spanning the gap. The CDR3 extends over 13 amino acids. The CDR3 sequence is CASTKSDLNEQFF. The CDR3, as DNA: TGTGCCAGCACCAAGAGCGACCTCAATGAGCAGTTCTTC.

This clone has a handful of counts. The CDR3 sequence is CASSISGDLYNSPLHF. As DNA, the CDR3 is TGTGCCAGTAGTATTTCAGGGGATCTATATAATTCACCCCTCCACTTT. This rearrangement joins TRBV19 to TRBJ1-6, with D possibly TRBD1 on 6 matching bases. Per germline, CDR1 LNHDA and CDR2 SQIVND (reference sequence). With 3 bases removed from V and 4 bases from J, the gap between germline ends came to 13 bases. CDR3 length: 16 residues.

The V and J genes are TRBV7-2 and TRBJ1-1; 8 bases line up with TRBD1. This CDR3 has 16 residues. With 1 base clipped from V and 5 bases from J, the junction kept 9 bases outside the gene matches. CDR1 is SGHTA, CDR2 FQGNSA, per germline. This CDR3 reads CASSLVPLQGATEAFF. The CDR3 region has the DNA TGTGCCAGCAGCTTAGTACCTTTGCAGGGGGCAACTGAAGCTTTCTTT. The whole variable domain, remainder taken from reference TRBV7-2 and TRBJ1-1, is GAGVSQSPSNKVTEKGKDVELRCDPISGHTALYWYRQSLGQGLEFLIYFQGNSAPDKSGLPSDRFSAERTGGSVSTLTIQRTQQEDSAVYLCASSLVPLQGATEAFFGQGTRLTVV.

This chain joins TRBV28 and TRBJ1-1; D ambiguous. Trimming left V 5 bases short and J 7 bases short, with 8 bases between. Germline V gene lookup returns CDR1 MDHEN and CDR2 SYDVKM. This CDR3 has 11 amino acids. The CDR3 bases are TGTGCCAGCAGTCTTAGTCGTGAAGCTTTCTTT. Translation gives CASSLSREAFF.

The chain combines TRBV6-2 or TRBV6-3 with TRBJ2-7, with D possibly TRBD1 on 5 matching bases. V lost 5 bases to trimming and J lost 6 bases, with 14 bases between them. The CDR3 totals 13 residues. Germline lookup yields CDR1 MNHEY and CDR2 SVGEGT. In DNA form, the CDR3 reads TGTGCCAGCAGTACCTGGTTGCAGGGCGAGCAGTACTTC. Translation gives CASSTWLQGEQYF.

The chain has TRBV19 and TRBJ2-1; 13 bases line up with TRBD2. After removal of 3 bases from V and 5 bases from J, the junction contained 4 bases not matched to a gene. The CDR3 runs 16 residues. Germline V gene lookup returns CDR1 LNHDA and CDR2 SQIVND (reference sequence). The CDR3 is CASSILTSGRNNEQFF. The CDR3 DNA sequence: TGTGCCAGTAGTATCCTGACTAGCGGGAGGAACAATGAGCAGTTCTTC.

The rearrangement links TRBV2 to TRBJ1-6; 7 bases line up with TRBD1. The CDR3 is 13 amino acids. The V gene's germline CDR1 is SNHLY and CDR2 FYNNEI. With V trimmed by 6 bases and J by 10 bases, 6 bases remained unmatched. The CDR3 loop is CASSDRAESPLHF. The CDR3 region has the DNA TGTGCCAGCAGCGACAGGGCGGAGTCACCCCTCCACTTT.

The chain is built from TRBV3-1 (or the pseudogene TRBV3-2) and TRBJ2-5, with D possibly matching TRBD2 (5 bases). Trimming removed 4 bases at V and 2 bases at J, with 14 bases between. The CDR3 length is 15 residues. Germline-derived CDR1 and CDR2 are LGHDT and YNNKEL (reference sequence). The CDR3 nucleotides read TGTGCCAGCAGCCCGGGAACGGACTCTCAAGAGACCCAGTACTTC. Translating gives CASSPGTDSQETQYF.

CDR3 protein: CASSLDVPGDFYNEQFF. Written as DNA, the CDR3 is TGCGCCAGCAGCTTGGACGTTCCAGGGGATTTCTACAATGAGCAGTTCTTC. The chain couples TRBV5-1 to TRBJ2-1; tentatively, D is TRBD1 (6 bases). CDR1 and CDR2 (germline): SGHRS, YFSETQ. Trimming stripped 0 bases from V and 3 bases from J, with 16 bases between. CDR3 size: 17 residues.

This clone is a singleton in its sample. The rearrangement uses TRBV19 and TRBJ1-4, with a weak D call TRBD1 (6 bases). This CDR3 has 13 residues. V was shortened by 5 bases and J by 8 bases, with 12 bases between the two germline ends. Germline lookup yields CDR1 LNHDA and CDR2 SQIVND (reference sequence). The CDR3 protein is CASSLGAREKLFF. The CDR3, as DNA: TGTGCCAGTAGTTTGGGGGCAAGAGAAAAACTGTTTTTT.

This CDR3 is CASSEGGLNQPQHF. CDR3 DNA: TGTGCCAGCAGTGAGGGGGGACTCAATCAGCCCCAGCATTTT. V gene TRBV2 combines with J gene TRBJ1-5, with a tentative D call TRBD1 (5 bases). The CDR3 has 14 amino acids. Germline CDR1 SNHLY, CDR2 FYNNEI. Between the trimmed V and J ends, which lost 3 bases and 3 bases, there was a span of 9 bases. Filled out from reference TRBV2 and TRBJ1-5, the complete variable domain reads EPEVTQTPSHQVTQMGQEVILRCVPISNHLYFYWYRQILGQKVEFLVSFYNNEISEKSEIFDDQFSVERPDGSNFTLKIRSTKLEDSAMYFCASSEGGLNQPQHFGDGTRLSIL.

V and J are TRBV10-2 and TRBJ2-3; 11 bases are shared with TRBD2. Germline loops: CDR1 WSHSY, CDR2 SAAADI. The CDR3 length is 16 residues. J gave up 3 bases and V 4 bases, and 6 bases lay outside the gene matches. CDR3 region: CASSGASGGITDTQYF. The DNA for the CDR3 is TGCGCCAGCAGTGGGGCTAGCGGGGGGATAACAGATACGCAGTATTTT.

This sequence joins TRBV2 and TRBJ1-6; 7 positions agree with TRBD1. The junction had 6 bases not matched to a gene; V was cut back by 6 bases and J by 7 bases. Germline CDR1 and CDR2: SNHLY and FYNNEI. CDR3 length: 14 amino acids. In DNA form, the CDR3 reads TGTGCCAGCAGACAACTACAGGGGAATTCACCCCTCCACTTT. Amino acids: CASRQLQGNSPLHF.

The gene calls are TRBV28 and TRBJ2-7, with a tentative D call TRBD1 (5 bases). Germline CDR1 reads MDHEN; CDR2 reads SYDVKM. There are 13 residues in the CDR3. Trimming took off 7 bases at V and 2 bases at J, with 12 bases between the two ends. The chain's CDR3 is CASTSTATYEQYF. CDR3 nucleotide sequence: TGTGCCAGCACTTCGACAGCTACCTACGAGCAGTACTTC.

The V call is TRBV28, the J call TRBJ1-1; 9 bases match TRBD1. The V and J ends lost 6 bases and 6 bases, in that order; junction bases with no gene match: 5. The length of the CDR3 is 13 residues. Germline CDR1 is MDHEN and CDR2 is SYDVKM. CDR3 sequence: CASSTQGAAEAFF. In nucleotides, the CDR3 is TGTGCCAGCAGCACACAGGGGGCCGCTGAAGCTTTCTTT.

The chain couples TRBV3-1 (or the pseudogene TRBV3-2) to TRBJ2-6, with 11 bases that match TRBD1. The CDR3 runs to 18 residues. Germline assignment: CDR1 LGHDT and CDR2 YNNKEL (reference sequence). V lost 4 bases, J lost 0 bases, and 5 bases stayed unmatched. Here the CDR3 reads CASSRGQGASSGANVLTF. The CDR3 DNA reads as TGTGCCAGCAGCCGAGGACAGGGGGCAAGCTCTGGGGCCAACGTCCTGACTTTC.

The rearrangement links TRBV27 to TRBJ1-5, with D maybe TRBD1 (6 bases). Per the germline V gene, CDR1 is MNHEY and CDR2 is SMNVEV (reference sequence). V was clipped by 3 bases and J by 7 bases, with 13 bases between them. There are 14 residues in the CDR3. CDR3 protein: CASSLAGARQPQHF. The CDR3 region has the DNA TGTGCCAGCAGTTTGGCGGGGGCACGGCAGCCCCAGCATTTT.

The gene calls are TRBV9 and TRBJ2-7, with no clear D. Trimming took off 1 base at V and 5 bases at J, with 10 bases between the two ends. This CDR3 is 13 amino acids long. From germline, CDR1 is SGDLS and CDR2 YYNGEE. CDR3 region: CASSVSFSDEQYF. The CDR3 coding sequence is TGTGCCAGCAGCGTAAGCTTCTCGGACGAGCAGTACTTC.

The V and J genes are TRBV9 and TRBJ1-1; unclear D gene. The CDR3 is 16 residues long. Looked up from germline, CDR1 is SGDLS and CDR2 is YYNGEE. The V end lost 0 bases, the J end lost 4 bases, and 16 bases lay between the germline ends. The DNA of the CDR3 is TGTGCCAGCAGCGTAGGCCCCTCGGGAGTGGGCACTGAAGCTTTCTTT. Translating it yields CASSVGPSGVGTEAFF.

The chain employs TRBV5-4 and TRBJ2-5; 8 bases fit TRBD2. Losses at the gene ends were 4 bases for V and 1 base for J; bases not matched to a gene: 6. The CDR3 loop spans 15 amino acids. The germline gives CDR1 SGHNT, CDR2 YYREEE (reference sequence). The CDR3 DNA follows: TGTGCCAGCAGCCCGACGGGGGGGTCCCAAGAGACCCAGTACTTC. It yields the protein CASSPTGGSQETQYF.

This chain connects TRBV9 to TRBJ2-7; D is perhaps TRBD2 (6 bases). This CDR3 has 14 residues. The germline gives CDR1 SGDLS, CDR2 YYNGEE. The V end was cut by 0 bases, the J end by 3 bases, with 10 bases between. Here the CDR3 reads CASSVAGEVYEQYF. The CDR3 nucleotides are TGTGCCAGCAGCGTAGCGGGGGAGGTCTACGAGCAGTACTTC.

The chain combines TRBV27 with TRBJ2-5; 8 bases are a match to TRBD1. Germline V CDR1 and CDR2: MNHEY, SMNVEV (reference sequence). The CDR3 runs 13 residues. J gave up 1 base and V 8 bases, and 3 bases lay outside the gene matches. CDR3 in amino acids: CASGQGFQETQYF. The CDR3 coding sequence is TGTGCCAGCGGACAGGGTTTCCAAGAGACCCAGTACTTC.